This TCR beta chain stems from a study of T cell responses to AZD1222 COVID-19 vaccine. Profiling relied on immunoSEQ multiplex PCR, and the TCRdb table lists in-frame clones only, not all of them. The table records around 110,000 clones, around 90% of them present only once. The trim removed 0 bases at V and 4 bases at J, leaving 3 bases unmatched. This CDR3 has 16 residues. Per the germline V gene, CDR1 is MRHNA and CDR2 is SNTAGT. The source of this sequence is an adult who received the AZD1222 COVID-19 vaccine. Sequencing was performed on peripheral blood, taken 28 days after the second AZD1222 dose. The V call is TRBV6-4, the J call TRBJ2-3, with TRBD2 identical over 11 bases. In DNA form, the CDR3 reads TGTGCCAGCAGTGACTCGAATAGCGGGGGGGCAGATACGCAGTATTTT. This gives the protein CASSDSNSGGADTQYF.